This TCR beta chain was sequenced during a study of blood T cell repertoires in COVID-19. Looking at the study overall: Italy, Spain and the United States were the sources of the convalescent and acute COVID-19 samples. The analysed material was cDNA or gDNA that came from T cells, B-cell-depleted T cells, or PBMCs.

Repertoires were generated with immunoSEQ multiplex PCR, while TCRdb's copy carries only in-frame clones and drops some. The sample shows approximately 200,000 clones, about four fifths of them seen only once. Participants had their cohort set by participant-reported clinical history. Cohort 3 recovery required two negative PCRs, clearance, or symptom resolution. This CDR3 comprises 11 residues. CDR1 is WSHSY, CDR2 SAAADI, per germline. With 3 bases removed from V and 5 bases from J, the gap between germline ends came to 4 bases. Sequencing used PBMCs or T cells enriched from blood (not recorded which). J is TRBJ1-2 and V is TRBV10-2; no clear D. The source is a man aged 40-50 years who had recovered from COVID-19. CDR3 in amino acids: CASSDEYGYTF. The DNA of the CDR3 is TGCGCCAGCAGTGACGAGTATGGCTACACCTTC.